Presented here are 27 T cell receptor beta chains from one specimen sequenced in a study of CD8+ T cells in alopecia areata. The authors extracted RNA and reverse transcribed it into cDNA as the sequencing template. The repertoire was sequenced with immunoSEQ multiplex PCR; TCRdb's copy has only in-frame clones and lacks some. This table has around 210,000 clones, around three fifths appearing once. Input material: CD8+ T cells sorted from blood. The receptor set was obtained from a human donor in good health.

The V gene is TRBV5-1, the J gene TRBJ1-1; D is unclear. Germline V CDR1 and CDR2: SGHRS, YFSETQ. This CDR3 is built from 11 residues. With 5 bases removed from V and 8 bases from J, the gap between germline ends came to 10 bases. The CDR3 DNA is TGCGCCAGCAGTTCCGGGAGGGAAGCTTTCTTT. It yields the protein CASSSGREAFF.

This chain links TRBV29-1 with TRBJ2-7; no reliable D call. Per the germline V gene, CDR1 is SQVTM and CDR2 is ANQGSEA. V dropped 4 bases and J dropped 4 bases, with 8 bases sitting between them. The CDR3 is 11 residues long. The CDR3 DNA follows: TGCAGCGTTGGAACGGCTTACGAGCAGTACTTC. It is translated as CSVGTAYEQYF.

The V and J genes are TRBV25-1 and TRBJ1-1, with D possibly matching TRBD1 (6 bases). The V and J ends lost 10 bases and 4 bases respectively, with 16 bases between them. Germline CDR1 is MGHDK and CDR2 is SYGVNS. The CDR3 runs to 13 residues. CDR3 residues: CATFAGAGTEAFF. CDR3 bases: TGTGCCACCTTCGCAGGGGCCGGCACTGAAGCTTTCTTT.

The V gene is TRBV29-1, the J gene TRBJ1-2, with a tentative D call TRBD1 (6 bases). Per germline, CDR1 SQVTM and CDR2 ANQGSEA. V was cut by 4 bases and J by 7 bases, with 13 bases left in between. The CDR3 sequence is 12 residues long. The CDR3 region is CSVVSQGPGYTF. The CDR3 coding sequence is TGCAGCGTTGTGTCCCAGGGGCCTGGCTACACCTTC.

This clone was detected only a few times. This chain joins TRBV5-6 and TRBJ1-6, with 9 bases lining up with TRBD1. Germline CDR1 reads SGHDT; CDR2 reads YYEEEE. The CDR3 runs to 16 residues. V shed 4 bases, J shed 3 bases, and the junction held 5 bases outside the gene matches. The CDR3 region has the DNA TGTGCCAGCAGCCACCGGGACAGGGTCTATAATTCACCCCTCCACTTT. Translated: CASSHRDRVYNSPLHF.

The chain carries TRBV5-1 and TRBJ2-3; no firm D call. Germline V lookup: CDR1 SGHRS, CDR2 YFSETQ. CDR3 length: 13 amino acids. V lost 4 bases and J 6 bases, leaving 12 bases between the germline ends. CDR3 sequence (DNA): TGCGCCAGCAGCCGCTCTAGGATCGATACGCAGTATTTT. Residues: CASSRSRIDTQYF.

This chain joins TRBV29-1 and TRBJ1-2; 9 positions match TRBD1. Germline V CDR1 and CDR2: SQVTM, ANQGSEA. CDR3 length: 14 amino acids. With V trimmed by 7 bases and J by 4 bases, 10 bases remained unmatched. The CDR3 bases are TGCAGCGACACGACAGGGACAGGGCGCTATGGCTACACCTTC. It encodes CSDTTGTGRYGYTF.

The rearrangement joins TRBV18 to TRBJ2-2, with 7 nucleotides matching TRBD2. The CDR3 is 16 amino acids. Germline V lookup: CDR1 KGHSH, CDR2 LQKENI. Losses at the gene ends were 3 bases for V and 6 bases for J; bases not matched to a gene: 10. The CDR3 DNA sequence: TGTGCCAGCTCACCCACGACTAGCAATATGGCCGGGGAGCTGTTTTTT. Translating it yields CASSPTTSNMAGELFF.

This clone came up a few times. Other DNA variants within this sample encode the same CDR3. This chain joins TRBV29-1 and TRBJ1-1; 7 nucleotides line up with TRBD1. The germline gives CDR1 SQVTM, CDR2 ANQGSEA. The CDR3 contains 12 residues. V was clipped by 5 bases and J by 4 bases; unmatched bases: 4. CDR3 loop: CSVPGGGTEAFF. The CDR3 DNA is TGCAGCGTTCCAGGGGGAGGCACTGAAGCTTTCTTT.

This clone was counted between two and nine times. Written as DNA, the CDR3 is TGTGCCAGCAGCCCGAGAACCCTGCGGACTGAAGCTTTCTTT. Translated: CASSPRTLRTEAFF. The chain links TRBV7-2 to TRBJ1-1; D call uncertain. The CDR3 contains 14 residues. V lost 5 bases and J 5 bases, leaving 15 bases between the germline ends. CDR1 is SGHTA, CDR2 FQGNSA, per germline. The full variable domain, its missing parts supplied by reference TRBV7-2 and TRBJ1-1, is GAGVSQSPSNKVTEKGKDVELRCDPISGHTALYWYRQSLGQGLEFLIYFQGNSAPDKSGLPSDRFSAERTGGSVSTLTIQRTQQEDSAVYLCASSPRTLRTEAFFGQGTRLTVV.

A word on this clone: Other DNA sequences in the sample encode the same CDR3. The gene calls are TRBV7-9 and TRBJ2-7; maybe TRBD2 (6 bases). There are 13 residues in the CDR3. Germline V gene lookup returns CDR1 SEHNR and CDR2 FQNEAQ (reference sequence). Trimming took off 3 bases at V and 6 bases at J, with 12 bases between the two ends. In DNA, the CDR3 is TGTGCCAGCAGCTTGGGGCCCGGGGGCGAGCAGTACTTC. Translating it yields CASSLGPGGEQYF.

The chain is built from TRBV29-1 and TRBJ1-2, with a possible D match to TRBD1 (5 bases). Germline V gives CDR1 SQVTM, CDR2 ANQGSEA. The length of the CDR3 is 13 residues. V lost 7 bases, J lost 6 bases, and 18 bases lay in between. The CDR3 spells CSAIQEGLNGYTF. The CDR3, as DNA: TGCAGCGCCATACAGGAGGGTTTGAATGGCTACACCTTC. Full variable domain (missing parts from reference TRBV29-1 and TRBJ1-2): SAVISQKPSRDICQRGTSLTIQCQVDSQVTMMFWYRQQPGQSLTLIATANQGSEATYESGFVIDKFPISRPNLTFSTLTVSNMSPEDSSIYLCSAIQEGLNGYTFGSGTRLTVV.

This clone came up a few times. This CDR3 reads CASSNGQGSEKLFF. For the CDR3, the DNA is TGTGCCAGCAGCAACGGACAGGGAAGCGAAAAACTGTTTTTT. The chain is built from TRBV5-8 and TRBJ1-4; 8 bases fit TRBD1. V dropped 4 bases and J dropped 8; count of bases not matched to a gene: 7. The CDR3 length is 14 residues. The V gene's germline CDR1 is SGHTS and CDR2 YDEGEE.

The chain links TRBV6-5 to TRBJ1-2, with D perhaps matching TRBD1 (6 bases). Germline CDR1 and CDR2: MNHEY and SVGAGI. Between the trimmed V and J ends, which lost 10 bases and 11 bases, there was a span of 17 bases. The CDR3 is 11 amino acids. The DNA of the CDR3 is TGTGCCACCAAAGACAGGTCTGATTACACCTTC. It translates to CATKDRSDYTF.

The V gene is TRBV29-1, the J gene TRBJ2-2, with 7 bases that match TRBD1. CDR1 and CDR2 from the germline V gene are SQVTM and ANQGSEA. V shed 5 bases, J shed 2 bases, and the junction held 5 bases outside the gene matches. The CDR3 has 14 amino acids. The CDR3 DNA follows: TGCAGCGTTATTGGGACAGATAACACCGGGGAGCTGTTTTTT. Translating gives CSVIGTDNTGELFF.

V and J are TRBV27 and TRBJ2-3; 8 bases are shared with TRBD2. Losses at the gene ends were 5 bases for V and 5 bases for J; bases not matched to a gene: 12. The CDR3 is made up of 16 amino acids. The germline V gene encodes CDR1 MNHEY and CDR2 SMNVEV (reference sequence). CDR3 loop: CASSPGQAGGLDTQYF. The CDR3 DNA follows: TGTGCCAGCAGTCCCGGCCAGGCGGGGGGTTTAGATACGCAGTATTTT.

The rearrangement links TRBV30 to TRBJ2-7; 7 bases are a match to TRBD1. The CDR3 has 14 amino acids. Trimming removed 5 bases from V and 2 bases from J; junction bases left unmatched: 9. Germline lookup yields CDR1 GTSNPN and CDR2 SVGIG (reference sequence). Written as DNA, the CDR3 is TGTGCCTGGGTCGACAGGGCGAAGACCTACGAGCAGTACTTC. It translates to CAWVDRAKTYEQYF.

The rearrangement uses TRBV29-1 and TRBJ1-1, with unresolved D. Trimming removed 7 bases at V and 4 bases at J, with 13 bases between. The CDR3 loop spans 12 amino acids. Germline values: CDR1 SQVTM, CDR2 ANQGSEA. The CDR3 region is CSGVSSFTEAFF. The DNA for the CDR3 is TGCAGCGGAGTAAGTTCATTCACTGAAGCTTTCTTT.

This chain connects TRBV4-1 to TRBJ1-1, with TRBD1 matching 7 bases. The CDR3 totals 15 residues. The germline V gene has CDR1 MGHRA and CDR2 YSYEKL. J gave up 0 bases and V 6 bases, and 7 bases lay outside the gene matches. The CDR3 DNA is TGCGCCAGCAGTCCTCACGGACAGGTGAACACTGAAGCTTTCTTT. Encoded protein: CASSPHGQVNTEAFF.

The rearrangement links TRBV7-2 to TRBJ2-7; possible D gene TRBD1, 5 bases. V lost 8 bases and J lost 0, with 11 bases in between. The CDR3 consists of 13 residues. In germline, CDR1 is SGHTA, CDR2 FQGNSA. This chain's CDR3 is CASAWGLSYEQYF. DNA of the CDR3: TGTGCCAGCGCCTGGGGCCTCTCCTACGAGCAGTACTTC.

The chain joins TRBV4-1 to TRBJ2-4, with a possible D match to TRBD1 (5 bases). V lost 3 bases and J lost 5, with 23 bases in between. In germline, CDR1 is MGHRA, CDR2 YSYEKL. CDR3 length: 18 residues. In nucleotides, the CDR3 is TGCGCCAGCAGCCACCCAGGAGCAGGACACAAAAGTCAAAACATTCAGTACTTC. Its protein is CASSHPGAGHKSQNIQYF.

This clone is a singleton in its sample. V usage is TRBV27 and J usage is TRBJ2-1; D could derive from TRBD1 or TRBD2 (6 bases each). The CDR3 totals 13 residues. V was cut by 8 bases and J by 4 bases, with 12 bases left in between. Germline loops: CDR1 MNHEY, CDR2 SMNVEV (reference sequence). The CDR3 coding sequence is TGTGCCAGCCTCGGGGGCCGATACAATGAGCAGTTCTTC. It specifies CASLGGRYNEQFF.

V usage is TRBV6-6 and J usage is TRBJ2-5; possibly TRBD2 for D (5 bases). Germline V lookup: CDR1 MNHNY, CDR2 SVGAGI (reference sequence). This CDR3 is built from 12 residues. Trimming left V 6 bases short and J 5 bases short, with 10 bases between. CDR3 in amino acids: CASSLAGETQYF. CDR3 sequence (DNA): TGTGCCAGCAGCCTAGCTGGGGAGACCCAGTACTTC.

This clone has only a few counts. The chain employs TRBV7-2 and TRBJ2-7, with D uncertain. The CDR3 runs to 11 residues. The V end lost 7 bases, the J end lost 4 bases, and 8 bases lay between the germline ends. Germline CDR1 is SGHTA and CDR2 is FQGNSA. In DNA, the CDR3 is TGTGCCAGCATATGGGGATACGAGCAGTACTTC. Translated: CASIWGYEQYF.

The V gene is TRBV2, the J gene TRBJ2-5; D gene uncertain. The CDR3 sequence is 13 residues long. V was trimmed by 4 bases and J by 4 bases, leaving 10 bases between them. The germline CDR1 and CDR2 sequences are SNHLY and FYNNEI. As DNA, the CDR3 is TGTGCCAGCAGTGTGGAGACGGGAGAGACCCAGTACTTC. The encoded protein is CASSVETGETQYF.

The chain has TRBV6-1 and TRBJ2-2; D gene uncertain. The CDR3 is 15 residues long. The germline gives CDR1 MNHNS, CDR2 SASEGT. V dropped 8 bases and J dropped 3 bases, with 16 bases sitting between them. CDR3 amino acids: CASSRTPEYTGELFF. Here the CDR3 DNA reads TGTGCCAGCTCTCGGACCCCTGAGTACACCGGGGAGCTGTTTTTT.

To note about this clone: Other DNA sequences in the sample encode the same CDR3. The chain carries TRBV29-1 and TRBJ1-2; TRBD1 agrees at 8 bases. In germline, CDR1 is SQVTM, CDR2 ANQGSEA. J gave up 5 bases and V 5 bases, and 10 bases lay outside the gene matches. CDR3 length: 14 amino acids. The CDR3 sequence: CSVPGQGGFYGYTF. The DNA for the CDR3 is TGCAGCGTTCCCGGACAGGGAGGTTTTTATGGCTACACCTTC.